One sample yielded the 6 T cell receptor beta chains listed below, sequenced in a study of identical twins. TCRdb processed the 5' RACE reads anew with MiXCR; each CDR3 protein has one entry. Of more than 250,000 distinct CDR3 sequences listed, more than 6.5% are singletons. The data also belong to a second study, concerning yellow fever vaccine responses in identical twins.

The material sequenced was memory (CD45RO+) T cells sorted from blood. The receptors were gathered from a woman under 30 in good health.

The chain combines TRBV6-5 with TRBJ1-1, with TRBD1 as a possible D gene (5 bases). CDR1 is MNHEY and CDR2 is SVGAGI in the germline V gene. The V and J ends lost 2 bases and 1 base respectively, with 8 bases between them. The CDR3 runs 14 residues. CDR3 in amino acids: CASSYTTENTEAFF. The DNA of the CDR3 is TGTGCCAGCAGTTACACGACAGAGAACACTGAAGCTTTCTTT.

The rearrangement links TRBV5-5 to TRBJ2-3; TRBD1 matches 10 bases. The CDR3 extends over 16 amino acids. Germline V gene lookup returns CDR1 SGHKS and CDR2 YYEKEE (reference sequence). V trimming: 4 bases; J trimming: 5 bases; junction bases outside the gene matches: 10. The CDR3 loop is CASSPTRQGARDTQYF. The CDR3 DNA follows: TGTGCCAGCAGCCCAACCAGACAGGGGGCGAGAGATACGCAGTATTTT.

About this clonotype: This may come from a read error, since a much larger clone is one base off. The gene calls are TRBV7-6 and TRBJ1-4, with 8 bases matching TRBD1. This CDR3 has 16 residues. Losses at the gene ends were 6 bases for V and 2 bases for J; bases not matched to a gene: 8. Per the germline V gene, CDR1 is SGHVS and CDR2 is FNYEAQ. Written as DNA, the CDR3 is TGTGCCAGCAGAGAGTGGACAGGGAATACTAATGAAAAACTGTTTTTT. Translation gives CASREWTGNTNEKLFF.

This clonotype was detected only a few times. This chain connects TRBV5-1 to TRBJ2-1; perhaps TRBD1 as D (5 bases). The CDR3 totals 15 residues. V was trimmed by 0 bases and J by 6 bases, leaving 13 bases between them. CDR1 is SGHRS, CDR2 YFSETQ, per germline. CDR3 bases: TGCGCCAGCAGCTTGGAAGACCCCAGGGTCAATGAGCAGTTCTTC. As protein: CASSLEDPRVNEQFF.

The chain uses TRBV7-9 and TRBJ1-2, with no clear D. There are 13 residues in the CDR3. Germline-derived CDR1 and CDR2 are SEHNR and FQNEAQ (reference sequence). V lost 5 bases, J lost 6 bases, and 13 bases lay in between. CDR3 sequence (DNA): TGTGCCAGCAGCATCCCAGGTCTGGATGGCTACACCTTC. Translation: CASSIPGLDGYTF.

This clonotype has a count of ten or more. The chain couples TRBV13 to TRBJ2-5; D perhaps matches TRBD1 (6 bases). CDR3 length equals 13 residues. CDR1 is PRHDT and CDR2 is FYEKMQ in the germline V gene (reference sequence). The V end lost 8 bases, the J end lost 0 bases, and 10 bases lay between the germline ends. The CDR3 here is CASSGQYQETQYF. CDR3 DNA sequence: TGTGCCAGCTCCGGACAGTACCAAGAGACCCAGTACTTC.